The next 30 T cell receptor beta chains were all read from a single sample in a study of blood T cell repertoires in COVID-19. The method was immunoSEQ multiplex PCR; TCRdb's version includes in-frame clones alone and lacks a portion of them. The sample includes under 250,000 clones, 85% of them seen just once. Sequenced material: peripheral blood. These receptors originate from a man between 50 and 59 years old with COVID-19, enrolled during active disease.

The chain carries TRBV9 and TRBJ2-1; D gene unclear. Germline lookup yields CDR1 SGDLS and CDR2 YYNGEE. The CDR3 is made up of 12 amino acids. V was clipped by 0 bases and J by 12 bases, with 10 bases between them. CDR3 bases: TGTGCCAGCAGCGTAGAGGCGGATCCGCAGTTCTTC. It yields the protein CASSVEADPQFF.

The rearrangement joins TRBV7-8 to TRBJ1-5; D is unresolved. The length of the CDR3 is 14 residues. V lost 1 base to trimming and J lost 7 bases, with 11 bases between them. The germline gives CDR1 SGHVS, CDR2 FQNEAQ. CDR3: CASSLVAVGQPQHF. The CDR3 DNA follows: TGTGCCAGCAGCTTAGTCGCAGTCGGGCAGCCCCAGCATTTT.

The chain recombines TRBV10-3 with TRBJ1-2, with 9 bases aligning to TRBD1. This CDR3 comprises 16 residues. The V segment lost 5 bases and the J segment 3 bases; nucleotides outside the gene matches: 10. Germline CDR1 ENHRY, CDR2 SYGVKD. Here the CDR3 DNA reads TGTGCCATCAGTAAGCATACGGGACAGGGAGACTATGGCTACACCTTC. Residues: CAISKHTGQGDYGYTF.

V gene TRBV5-1 combines with J gene TRBJ2-7; TRBD2 agrees at 7 bases. Trimming removed 1 base from V and 1 base from J; junction bases left unmatched: 8. Germline-derived CDR1 and CDR2 are SGHRS and YFSETQ. This CDR3 region has 16 residues. Written as DNA, the CDR3 is TGCGCCAGCAGCTTGTATCGGGCTAGCGGTTCCTACGAGCAGTACTTC. This codes for CASSLYRASGSYEQYF.

V and J are TRBV7-9 and TRBJ2-7; D is ambiguous. Trimming took 3 bases from V and 5 from J, leaving 11 bases between them. In germline, CDR1 is SEHNR, CDR2 FQNEAQ (reference sequence). The CDR3 has 13 residues. CDR3 sequence reads: CASSFSGLDEQYF. CDR3 nucleotide sequence: TGTGCCAGCAGCTTTTCCGGGTTGGACGAGCAGTACTTC.

The chain recombines TRBV12-3 or TRBV12-4 with TRBJ2-3; D unresolved. The CDR3 sequence is 12 residues long. Trimming took off 3 bases at V and 4 bases at J, with 5 bases between the two ends. The CDR3 loop reads CASSFFADTQYF. In DNA form, the CDR3 reads TGTGCCAGCAGTTTCTTCGCAGATACGCAGTATTTT.

V and J are TRBV2 and TRBJ2-5, with 9 bases lining up with TRBD1. The junction had 10 bases not matched to a gene; V was cut back by 6 bases and J by 5 bases. CDR3 length equals 15 residues. CDR1 is SNHLY, CDR2 FYNNEI, per germline. The CDR3 coding sequence is TGTGCCAGCAGGGGCCCTCTCGACAGGGGGGAGACCCAGTACTTC. Its translation: CASRGPLDRGETQYF.

This chain joins TRBV5-1 and TRBJ1-6; 7 bases are shared with TRBD1. The V and J ends lost 0 bases and 4 bases, in that order; junction bases with no gene match: 7. This CDR3 is built from 17 residues. Germline V gene data show CDR1 as SGHRS and CDR2 as YFSETQ. CDR3 DNA sequence: TGCGCCAGCAGCTTGGACTTACAGGGGACTTATAATTCACCCCTCCACTTT. Its protein is CASSLDLQGTYNSPLHF.

This chain uses TRBV4-1 with TRBJ2-7, with a weak D call TRBD2 (6 bases). There are 14 residues in the CDR3. Germline assignment: CDR1 MGHRA and CDR2 YSYEKL. V was trimmed by 2 bases and J by 1 base, leaving 9 bases between them. The CDR3 here is CASSQKGGSYEQYF. The CDR3, as DNA: TGCGCCAGCAGCCAAAAGGGAGGTTCCTACGAGCAGTACTTC.

This sequence joins TRBV19 and TRBJ1-1; 8 bases agree with TRBD1. V was pared by 6 bases and J by 0 bases, with 3 bases of the junction left unmatched. The CDR3 contains 14 residues. Germline V gene data show CDR1 as LNHDA and CDR2 as SQIVND (reference sequence). Here the CDR3 reads CASRGTGVNTEAFF. The CDR3 nucleotides are TGTGCCAGTAGGGGGACAGGTGTGAACACTGAAGCTTTCTTT. Filled out from reference TRBV19 and TRBJ1-1, the complete variable domain reads DGGITQSPKYLFRKEGQNVTLSCEQNLNHDAMYWYRQDPGQGLRLIYYSQIVNDFQKGDIAEGYSVSREKKESFPLTVTSAQKNPTAFYLCASRGTGVNTEAFFGQGTRLTVV.

J is TRBJ2-4 and V is TRBV27, with no clear D. Germline V gene sequence: CDR1 MNHEY, CDR2 SMNVEV (reference sequence). The CDR3 has 14 amino acids. V lost 0 bases to trimming and J lost 7 bases, with 10 bases between them. CDR3 in DNA: TGTGCCAGCAGTTTATCGATCAGGTCTAACATTCAGTACTTC. Amino acid sequence: CASSLSIRSNIQYF.

The chain employs TRBV9 and TRBJ2-7; possible D gene TRBD1, 6 bases. Trimming shortened V by 0 bases and J by 6 bases, and 19 bases separated the two germline ends. Per the germline V gene, CDR1 is SGDLS and CDR2 is YYNGEE. The CDR3 spans 16 residues. In DNA, the CDR3 is TGTGCCAGCAGCGTAGATGTGTGGGGGCGAATGGGCGAGCAGTACTTC. Its translation is CASSVDVWGRMGEQYF.

The V gene is TRBV7-8, the J gene TRBJ2-1, with 9 bases that match TRBD1. The germline V gene has CDR1 SGHVS and CDR2 FQNEAQ. The trim removed 5 bases at V and 6 bases at J, leaving 11 bases unmatched. The CDR3 extends over 16 amino acids. CDR3 DNA: TGTGCCAGCAGCCTGCGGAGGACAGGGGATTTCAATGAGCAGTTCTTC. Residues: CASSLRRTGDFNEQFF.

CDR3 sequence reads: CASSAGQIKYEQYF. The DNA of the CDR3 is TGTGCCAGCAGCGCGGGACAGATCAAGTACGAGCAGTACTTC. V usage is TRBV11-2 and J usage is TRBJ2-7; tentative D call: TRBD1 (7 bases). The CDR3 extends over 14 amino acids. The germline V gene encodes CDR1 SGHAT and CDR2 FQNNGV. The V and J ends lost 5 bases and 4 bases respectively, with 15 bases between them.

V and J are TRBV4-2 and TRBJ2-3; 9 bases align to TRBD1. From germline, CDR1 is LGHNA and CDR2 YNFKEQ. Germline trimming cut 2 bases from V and 0 bases from J; bases unmatched to any gene: 15. The CDR3 length is 20 residues. For the CDR3, the DNA is TGTGCCAGCAGCCAACCCTCCGGAAGTAACAGGGGGCTAAGCACAGATACGCAGTATTTT. It specifies CASSQPSGSNRGLSTDTQYF.

The chain combines TRBV6-1 with TRBJ2-2; 7 nucleotides line up with TRBD1. Trimming cost V 3 bases and J 4 bases; bases outside gene matches: 2. The CDR3 has 14 residues. CDR1 and CDR2 from the germline V gene are MNHNS and SASEGT. The CDR3 DNA reads as TGTGCCAGCAGTGACGGGACAGCCACCGGGGAGCTGTTTTTT. This encodes CASSDGTATGELFF.

The chain has TRBV7-3 and TRBJ2-5; D is possibly TRBD1 (6 bases). The germline V and J ends were trimmed by 4 bases and 6 bases, with 12 bases remaining between them. Germline CDR1 is SGHTA and CDR2 is FQGTGA. The CDR3 consists of 13 residues. The CDR3 DNA sequence: TGTGCCAGCAGCTCGGACAGTTCGAAGACCCAGTACTTC. Translating it yields CASSSDSSKTQYF.

The gene calls are TRBV3-1 (or the pseudogene TRBV3-2) and TRBJ1-1; D not resolved. Germline CDR1 LGHDT, CDR2 YNNKEL (reference sequence). The V end was cut by 3 bases, the J end by 2 bases, with 10 bases between. This CDR3 region has 14 residues. The DNA of the CDR3 is TGTGCCAGCAGCCATGGCACCTTAAACACTGAAGCTTTCTTT. Amino acids: CASSHGTLNTEAFF.

The chain carries TRBV28 and TRBJ1-1, with D perhaps matching TRBD1 (6 bases). Germline V gene sequence: CDR1 MDHEN, CDR2 SYDVKM. The CDR3 loop spans 16 amino acids. Trimming shortened V by 5 bases and J by 5 bases, and 21 bases separated the two germline ends. The CDR3 DNA sequence: TGTGCCAGCAGTCTCCTGGGGGCTGGGGGAAGGACTGAAGCTTTCTTT. Translating gives CASSLLGAGGRTEAFF.

The chain employs TRBV5-4 and TRBJ2-2; D may be TRBD1 (6 bases). The CDR3 is 15 amino acids. Germline V CDR1 and CDR2: SGHNT, YYREEE (reference sequence). Trimming stripped 4 bases from V and 2 bases from J, with 12 bases between. The CDR3 DNA reads TGTGCCAGCAGCCTTCGACAGGTTAACACCGGGGAGCTGTTTTTT. Amino acid sequence: CASSLRQVNTGELFF.

The V call is TRBV6-6, the J call TRBJ1-2; D call uncertain. Trimming shortened V by 5 bases and J by 3 bases, and 7 bases separated the two germline ends. The CDR3 runs to 12 residues. Germline V gene sequence: CDR1 MNHNY, CDR2 SVGAGI (reference sequence). CDR3 loop: CASSRRDYGYTF. The CDR3 region has the DNA TGTGCCAGCAGTCGGAGGGACTATGGCTACACCTTC.

V gene TRBV6-6 combines with J gene TRBJ1-2; 8 bases are a match to TRBD1. The junction had 7 bases not matched to a gene; V was cut back by 7 bases and J by 3 bases. CDR1 is MNHNY and CDR2 is SVGAGI in the germline V gene (reference sequence). The CDR3 covers 14 residues. The CDR3 loop reads CASNAAGGHYGYTF. The CDR3 DNA sequence: TGTGCCAGCAATGCAGCAGGGGGCCACTATGGCTACACCTTC.

This clone has just a few counts. The chain is built from TRBV4-3 and TRBJ2-1; possibly TRBD2 for D (5 bases). CDR3 length: 15 residues. Germline loops: CDR1 LGHNA, CDR2 YSLEER. Trimming cost V 8 bases and J 7 bases, with 21 bases left between them. The CDR3 spells CASARTRYNANEQFF. DNA for the CDR3: TGCGCCAGCGCCCGCACTAGGTACAACGCGAATGAGCAGTTCTTC.

The rearrangement joins TRBV18 to TRBJ2-7; D is uncertain. V was trimmed by 3 bases and J by 6 bases, leaving 12 bases between them. CDR1 is KGHSH, CDR2 LQKENI, per germline. The CDR3 runs to 13 residues. The CDR3 region has the DNA TGTGCCAGCTCACCTGGGCTCGCAGGCGAGCAGTACTTC. Its translation is CASSPGLAGEQYF.

The chain joins TRBV24-1 to TRBJ2-3, with 14 positions matching TRBD2. This CDR3 comprises 17 residues. With 4 bases clipped from V and 2 bases from J, the junction kept 4 bases outside the gene matches. Germline values: CDR1 KGHDR, CDR2 SFDVKD. The CDR3 is CATSDLGLAGDTDTQYF. CDR3 sequence (DNA): TGTGCCACCAGTGACCTGGGACTAGCGGGGGACACAGATACGCAGTATTTT.

This clone occurred once. CDR3 protein: CASSLEGSGYGYTF. In DNA, the CDR3 is TGTGCCAGCAGCTTAGAAGGGAGCGGCTATGGCTACACCTTC. The chain uses TRBV7-8 and TRBJ1-2; D gene unclear. Trimming shortened V by 1 base and J by 4 bases, and 10 bases separated the two germline ends. Germline V lookup: CDR1 SGHVS, CDR2 FQNEAQ. The CDR3 is 14 residues long.

The V gene is TRBV19, the J gene TRBJ2-1; TRBD2 agrees at 10 bases. CDR1 is LNHDA and CDR2 is SQIVND in the germline V gene (reference sequence). The J segment lost 6 bases and the V segment lost 1 base, leaving 6 bases of the junction unmatched. The CDR3 consists of 16 residues. The CDR3: CASSIVRSGGANEQFF. The CDR3 region has the DNA TGTGCCAGTAGTATAGTTCGAAGCGGGGGGGCCAATGAGCAGTTCTTC.

In its sample, this clone was seen a few times. This chain uses TRBV10-3 with TRBJ2-5; TRBD1 is a possible D gene (6 bases). Trimming shortened V by 8 bases and J by 5 bases, and 15 bases separated the two germline ends. This CDR3 is built from 13 residues. Germline assignment: CDR1 ENHRY and CDR2 SYGVKD. The CDR3 nucleotides read TGTGCCATCGGGGCAGGGGAAGGGGAGACCCAGTACTTC. Its protein product is CAIGAGEGETQYF.

This clone was seen once. The same CDR3 also results from other DNA sequences found in this sample. The J gene is TRBJ1-6, the V gene TRBV6-5, with D tentatively TRBD1 (6 bases). Germline CDR1 MNHEY, CDR2 SVGAGI. CDR3 length: 15 amino acids. V lost 0 bases and J lost 5, with 8 bases in between. The CDR3 here is CASSYSGHNNSPLHF. For the CDR3, the DNA is TGTGCCAGCAGTTACTCGGGACACAATAATTCACCCCTCCACTTT.

The chain combines TRBV5-1 with TRBJ2-2; D gene uncertain. Germline V gene data show CDR1 as SGHRS and CDR2 as YFSETQ. This CDR3 is built from 16 residues. With 0 bases removed from V and 1 base from J, the gap between germline ends came to 10 bases. CDR3 loop: CASSLDRPENTGELFF. The CDR3 DNA follows: TGCGCCAGCAGCTTGGATCGCCCAGAGAACACCGGGGAGCTGTTTTTT.